These 26 T cell receptor beta chains came from one sample sequenced in a study of shared clonotypes between healthy human individuals. TCRdb keeps only in-frame clones here, not all; method: immunoSEQ multiplex PCR. Among approximately 480,000 clones listed, 75% to 80% were seen once. Sequenced material: PBMCs. The receptor source for this set is a woman between 35 and 50 years old in good health. Some clones in this sample may be carry-over from other donors' samples.

The V and J genes are TRBV7-9 and TRBJ2-3; D is uncertain. This CDR3 is built from 12 residues. Germline V lookup: CDR1 SEHNR, CDR2 FQNEAQ (reference sequence). Trimming removed 3 bases from V and 4 bases from J, with 5 bases in between. The CDR3 DNA is TGTGCCAGCAGCTTTAGGTCAGATACGCAGTATTTT. It specifies CASSFRSDTQYF.

The V call is TRBV11-2, the J call TRBJ1-1, with D perhaps matching TRBD1 (5 bases). The CDR3 length is 15 residues. Deletions cut 5 bases from V and 1 base from J, with 14 bases between. Per the germline V gene, CDR1 is SGHAT and CDR2 is FQNNGV. The DNA for the CDR3 is TGTGCCAGCAGCCGGGACCGGAGGCCGAACACTGAAGCTTTCTTT. Its protein product is CASSRDRRPNTEAFF.

The chain employs TRBV7-3 and TRBJ2-3; 9 bases are shared with TRBD1. This CDR3 has 15 amino acids. From germline, CDR1 is SGHTA and CDR2 FQGTGA. J gave up 1 base and V 5 bases, and 4 bases lay outside the gene matches. The CDR3 sequence: CASSAYRGRTDTQYF. The CDR3 region has the DNA TGTGCCAGCAGCGCTTACAGGGGGCGCACAGATACGCAGTATTTT.

The rearrangement uses TRBV2 and TRBJ2-2; 11 positions agree with TRBD2. The germline gives CDR1 SNHLY, CDR2 FYNNEI. CDR3 size: 16 residues. V was clipped by 5 bases and J by 5 bases; unmatched bases: 7. CDR3 sequence reads: CASSSSGRAGTGELFF. In DNA form, the CDR3 reads TGTGCCAGCAGTAGTAGCGGGAGGGCTGGAACCGGGGAGCTGTTTTTT.

The genes are TRBV4-3 and TRBJ1-2; 7 bases are shared with TRBD1. Germline CDR1 and CDR2: LGHNA and YSLEER. The junction had 3 bases not matched to a gene; V was cut back by 1 base and J by 4 bases. The CDR3 is made up of 14 amino acids. The CDR3 sequence is CASSQVGQIYGYTF. The CDR3 bases are TGCGCCAGCAGCCAAGTGGGACAGATCTATGGCTACACCTTC.

The chain joins TRBV7-9 to TRBJ2-7; 7 nucleotides line up with TRBD2. In germline, CDR1 is SEHNR, CDR2 FQNEAQ (reference sequence). CDR3 length equals 15 residues. The V and J ends lost 1 base and 0 bases, in that order; junction bases with no gene match: 3. CDR3 protein: CASSLVSGNSYEQYF. Here the CDR3 DNA reads TGTGCCAGCAGCTTAGTCAGCGGGAACTCCTACGAGCAGTACTTC. Full variable domain (remainder filled in from reference TRBV7-9 and TRBJ2-7): DTGVSQNPRHKITKRGQNVTFRCDPISEHNRLYWYRQTLGQGPEFLTYFQNEAQLEKSRLLSDRFSAERPKGSFSTLEIQRTEQGDSAMYLCASSLVSGNSYEQYFGPGTRLTVT.

Many counts were recorded for this clone. V is TRBV15 and J is TRBJ2-7; D unclear. Deletions cut 2 bases from V and 3 bases from J, with 17 bases between. Germline CDR1 reads LNHNV; CDR2 reads YYDKDF (reference sequence). The CDR3 spans 16 residues. CDR3 in amino acids: CATSRHVEDSSYEQYF. The DNA of the CDR3 is TGTGCCACCAGCAGACACGTAGAGGATAGCAGCTACGAGCAGTACTTC.

V gene TRBV10-3 combines with J gene TRBJ2-7; 9 bases fit TRBD1. Germline CDR1 is ENHRY and CDR2 is SYGVKD. The CDR3 extends over 13 amino acids. V lost 10 bases to trimming and J lost 6 bases; unmatched junction nucleotides: 10. The CDR3 region is CATSGQGMGEQYF. CDR3 bases: TGTGCCACTTCGGGACAGGGAATGGGCGAGCAGTACTTC.

The chain uses TRBV5-8 and TRBJ2-7, with a tentative D call TRBD2 (6 bases). V was pared by 2 bases and J by 0 bases, with 9 bases between. Germline V CDR1 and CDR2: SGHTS, YDEGEE. CDR3 length equals 14 residues. Here the CDR3 DNA reads TGTGCCAGCAGCTTTGTCGGGAGCTCCTACGAGCAGTACTTC. Amino acids: CASSFVGSSYEQYF.

This clone was seen a handful of times. V is TRBV7-2 and J is TRBJ2-1; 13 bases are shared with TRBD2. The trim removed 5 bases at V and 5 bases at J, leaving 6 bases unmatched. Germline assignment: CDR1 SGHTA and CDR2 FQGNSA. This CDR3 is built from 16 residues. Here the CDR3 reads CASSPKGLAGNNEQFF. The CDR3 nucleotides are TGTGCCAGCAGCCCTAAGGGACTAGCGGGAAACAATGAGCAGTTCTTC.

The chain couples TRBV5-1 to TRBJ2-5; tentative D call: TRBD1 (6 bases). The CDR3 runs 14 residues. CDR1 and CDR2 (germline): SGHRS, YFSETQ. V lost 2 bases and J 4 bases, leaving 12 bases between the germline ends. The CDR3 DNA follows: TGCGCCAGCAGCTTAATGACAGGCGGAGAGACCCAGTACTTC. Protein: CASSLMTGGETQYF.

This clone was picked up one time. This rearrangement joins TRBV15 to TRBJ2-7; 8 nucleotides match TRBD2. Germline CDR1 is LNHNV and CDR2 is YYDKDF (reference sequence). V trimming: 0 bases; J trimming: 3 bases; junction bases outside the gene matches: 7. This CDR3 is built from 16 residues. The CDR3 DNA reads as TGTGCCACCAGCAGAGATCCGGGACTAGGAAACTACGAGCAGTACTTC. Encoded protein: CATSRDPGLGNYEQYF.

This clone was seen a few times. The chain joins TRBV5-4 to TRBJ2-3, with 14 bases lining up with TRBD2. Trimming took 4 bases from V and 6 from J; bases not matched to a gene: 4. Germline V gene data show CDR1 as SGHNT and CDR2 as YYREEE (reference sequence). The length of the CDR3 is 15 residues. CDR3 region: CASSGGLAGADTQYF. CDR3 coding DNA: TGTGCCAGCAGCGGGGGACTAGCGGGAGCGGATACGCAGTATTTT.

This chain joins TRBV6-6 and TRBJ2-3, with 10 bases that match TRBD2. Germline CDR1 is MNHNY and CDR2 is SVGAGI (reference sequence). This CDR3 comprises 16 residues. With V trimmed by 5 bases and J by 5 bases, 10 bases remained unmatched. The CDR3 spells CASSPISGRAQDTQYF. The CDR3 DNA is TGTGCCAGCAGTCCGATCAGCGGGAGGGCCCAAGATACGCAGTATTTT.

This clone showed up just a few times. The chain is built from TRBV28 and TRBJ2-7, with D tentatively TRBD2 (5 bases). Trimming stripped 6 bases from V and 0 bases from J, with 9 bases between. CDR1 is MDHEN and CDR2 is SYDVKM in the germline V gene. The CDR3 length is 13 residues. The CDR3 region has the DNA TGTGCCAGCAGAGTAGCGTCCTCCTACGAGCAGTACTTC. Amino acid sequence: CASRVASSYEQYF.

This clone was recorded a few times. The chain is built from TRBV19 and TRBJ1-5; D unresolved. CDR1 is LNHDA and CDR2 is SQIVND in the germline V gene (reference sequence). The V end was cut by 4 bases, the J end by 7 bases, with 14 bases between. The CDR3 length is 14 residues. The CDR3 sequence is CASSNPAVIQPQHF. CDR3 coding DNA: TGTGCCAGTAGTAATCCGGCGGTGATACAGCCCCAGCATTTT.

The rearrangement joins TRBV7-6 to TRBJ2-7; TRBD1 might be the D (5 bases). This CDR3 spans 15 amino acids. The germline gives CDR1 SGHVS, CDR2 FNYEAQ. V dropped 1 base and J dropped 2 bases, with 12 bases sitting between them. The chain's CDR3 is CASSLGQGPTYEQYF. The CDR3, as DNA: TGTGCCAGCAGCTTAGGGCAGGGCCCCACCTACGAGCAGTACTTC.

CDR3 loop: CATSGQGGREQYF. The CDR3, as DNA: TGTGCCACCAGCGGCCAGGGGGGGCGCGAGCAGTACTTC. The chain carries TRBV15 and TRBJ2-7, with D perhaps given as TRBD1 or TRBD2 (7 bases each). The CDR3 is 13 residues long. V shed 5 bases and J shed 6 bases, with 14 bases lying between them. CDR1 is LNHNV, CDR2 YYDKDF, per germline (reference sequence).

The rearrangement links TRBV10-3 to TRBJ2-3; either TRBD1 or TRBD2 may supply D (5 bases each). V was pared by 3 bases and J by 2 bases, with 15 bases between. The CDR3 totals 16 residues. Per germline, CDR1 ENHRY and CDR2 SYGVKD. CDR3 in amino acids: CAISDVFRDVTDTQYF. CDR3 sequence (DNA): TGTGCCATCAGTGATGTGTTCAGGGACGTCACAGATACGCAGTATTTT.

The chain has TRBV5-5 and TRBJ2-3; D unresolved. Between the trimmed V and J ends, which lost 4 bases and 0 bases, there was a span of 15 bases. There are 16 residues in the CDR3. The germline V gene has CDR1 SGHKS and CDR2 YYEKEE (reference sequence). This chain's CDR3 is CASSPGEAPSTDTQYF. CDR3 nucleotide sequence: TGTGCCAGCAGCCCCGGTGAGGCTCCTAGCACAGATACGCAGTATTTT. Looking up the rest from reference TRBV5-5 and TRBJ2-3 gives the full variable domain: DAGVTQSPTHLIKTRGQQVTLRCSPISGHKSVSWYQQVLGQGPQFIFQYYEKEERGRGNFPDRFSARQFPNYSSELNVNALLLGDSALYLCASSPGEAPSTDTQYFGPGTRLTVL.

The J gene is TRBJ2-3, the V gene TRBV11-1, with D maybe TRBD2 (5 bases). CDR3 length equals 15 residues. Trimming stripped 1 base from V and 4 bases from J, with 12 bases between. Germline CDR1 SGHAT, CDR2 FQDESV (reference sequence). The CDR3 region is CASSLVPTRADTQYF. The DNA for the CDR3 is TGTGCCAGCAGCTTAGTACCAACGCGGGCAGATACGCAGTATTTT.

The chain combines TRBV19 with TRBJ2-5; 7 bases match TRBD2. V dropped 8 bases and J dropped 9; count of bases not matched to a gene: 12. The CDR3 is 13 residues long. The germline CDR1 and CDR2 sequences are LNHDA and SQIVND (reference sequence). CDR3 nucleotide sequence: TGTGCCAGTGAAGAGCGGGACCGCCGGGCCCAGTACTTC. This translates into CASEERDRRAQYF.

For this clone: The sample has other DNA sequences that encode this CDR3 too. The chain couples TRBV28 to TRBJ2-5; D could derive from TRBD1 or TRBD2 (6 bases each). V was pared by 6 bases and J by 5 bases, with 13 bases between. The CDR3 sequence is 13 residues long. Germline CDR1 and CDR2: MDHEN and SYDVKM. The CDR3 coding sequence is TGTGCCAGCAGGACCGGGGGCAGGGAGACCCAGTACTTC. Its translation is CASRTGGRETQYF.

This sequence joins TRBV28 and TRBJ2-1; D is perhaps TRBD1 or TRBD2 (5 bases each). The CDR3 sequence is 18 residues long. V lost 7 bases to trimming and J lost 0 bases, with 22 bases between them. CDR1 and CDR2 from the germline V gene are MDHEN and SYDVKM. CDR3 sequence (DNA): TGTGCCAGCACCAAAAGCCCAGGGAGCGGAAGCTCCTACAATGAGCAGTTCTTC. Protein: CASTKSPGSGSSYNEQFF. Filled out from reference TRBV28 and TRBJ2-1, the complete variable domain reads DVKVTQSSRYLVKRTGEKVFLECVQDMDHENMFWYRQDPGLGLRLIYFSYDVKMKEKGDIPEGYSVSREKKERFSLILESASTNQTSMYLCASTKSPGSGSSYNEQFFGPGTRLTVL.

The chain links TRBV20-1 to TRBJ2-7; D remains ambiguous. Germline-derived CDR1 and CDR2 are DFQATT and SNEGSKA (reference sequence). The CDR3 has 11 amino acids. Trimming left V 6 bases short and J 5 bases short, with 11 bases between. The CDR3 region is CSAPIFHEQYF. CDR3 DNA: TGCAGTGCCCCCATATTCCACGAGCAGTACTTC.

CDR3 coding DNA: TGTGCCAGCGGACGTGCGATCGAGACTGAAGCTTTCTTT. Translated, it gives CASGRAIETEAFF. The gene calls are TRBV6-1 and TRBJ1-1; D ambiguous. Germline values: CDR1 MNHNS, CDR2 SASEGT. The CDR3 covers 13 residues. The V and J ends lost 8 bases and 5 bases respectively, with 15 bases between them.